Following are 15 T cell receptor beta chains from one sample sequenced in a study of CD8+ T cells in alopecia areata. The sequencing template was cDNA reverse transcribed from extracted RNA. Assay: immunoSEQ multiplex PCR; the TCRdb copy retains only in-frame clones and omits some. The sample presents over 250,000 clones, none singletons. CD4, CD8alpha, NKG2D, NKG2ACE and other markers guided sorting of pooled cutaneous lymph node cells. The specimen was CD4+ T cells sorted from a lymph node. The origin of the receptors is a C3H/HeJ mouse with alopecia areata. The MHC haplotype of the strain is H2-k.

In the case of this clone: Germline and genes here are mouse. Other DNA sequences in the sample encode the same CDR3. The part of the CDR3 DNA that was read is TGTGCCAGCCGGGACAGGGAGGCT. Its protein product is CASRDREA. The CDR3 in full is CASRDREAEQFF. This rearrangement joins TRBV13-3 to TRBJ2-1; the match to TRBD1 covers 9 bases. The read terminates 4 residues before the CDR3 end, so the remaining end is supplied by the germline J gene. The CDR3 runs 12 residues. Per germline, CDR1 NNHDY and CDR2 SYVADS.

Concerning this clone itself: Gene names and germline refer to mouse. The CDR3 is CTCSADRGWGLYNSPLYF. The CDR3 bases that were read are TGCACCTGCAGTGCGGACAGGGGCTGGGGCCTCTATAATTCGCCC. The rearrangement links TRBV1 to TRBJ1-6; 9 nucleotides agree with TRBD1. The missing CDR3 end, 3 residues past where the read stops, is filled in from the germline J gene. TRBJ1-6 is labeled an ORF, and its function is uncertain. The length of the CDR3 is 18 residues. The trim removed 3 bases at V and 3 bases at J, leaving 9 bases unmatched. The germline gives CDR1 NSQYPW, CDR2 LRSPGD (reference sequence).

This clone has more than one count but fewer than ten. The gene names here belong to mouse. The observed sequence ends 4 residues before the CDR3 terminus, with the missing tail filled in from the germline J gene. This chain links TRBV13-1 with TRBJ1-2; D possibly corresponds to TRBD1 (6 bases). This CDR3 is 14 amino acids long. CDR1 is NSHNY and CDR2 is SYGAGN in the germline V gene. V lost 0 bases to trimming and J lost 2 bases, with 8 bases between them. CDR3 sequence reads: CASSDGTDNSDYTF. CDR3 DNA (partial): TGTGCCAGCAGTGATGGGACAGATAACTCC.

This clone was seen only a few times. Gene names follow the mouse nomenclature. The CDR3 goes on 4 residues after the read ends, and that part is filled in from the germline J gene. This chain connects TRBV13-3 to TRBJ2-3; 9 bases match TRBD1. The V gene end was trimmed by 5 bases and the J gene end by 0 bases; junction bases not matched to a gene: 7. The CDR3 runs 16 residues. Germline CDR1 is NNHDY and CDR2 is SYVADS. CDR3 residues: CASRVNRGRSAETLYF. The CDR3 DNA, read in part, is TGTGCCAGCAGGGTCAACAGGGGGCGGAGTGCAGAA.

The sample holds a few counts of this clone. Gene names denote mouse genes. Partial CDR3 DNA: TGTGCCAGCGGTGATGCCGGACTGGGGGGGCACTATGCT. Encoded protein: CASGDAGLGGHYA. The CDR3 as a whole reads CASGDAGLGGHYAEQFF. The V and J genes are TRBV13-2 and TRBJ2-1; 13 nucleotides match TRBD2. Read sequence stops 4 residues before the CDR3 end, and the germline J gene provides the missing end. Trimming cost V 0 bases and J 2 bases; bases outside gene matches: 2. Germline assignment: CDR1 NNHNN and CDR2 SYGAGS (reference sequence). This CDR3 has 17 residues.

This clone was detected only a few times. Gene labels here are mouse ones. The missing CDR3 end, 3 residues past where the read stops, is filled in from the germline J gene. The rearrangement uses TRBV19 and TRBJ1-6; D call uncertain. TRBJ1-6 qualifies as an ORF whose function is uncertain. Germline lookup yields CDR1 FNHDT and CDR2 SITEND (reference sequence). CDR3 length: 12 amino acids. Trimming cost V 6 bases and J 7 bases, with 8 bases left between them. CDR3 amino acids: CASKRRNSPLYF. CDR3 bases read: TGTGCCAGCAAGCGCAGGAATTCGCCC.

This clone was seen more than once but under ten times. The gene names given are mouse names. The read ends 3 residues before the CDR3 terminus; that terminus is restored from the germline J gene. V usage is TRBV13-2 and J usage is TRBJ1-6; 8 bases map to TRBD1. TRBJ1-6 is labeled an ORF, and its function is uncertain. The CDR3 has 15 amino acids. J lost 5 bases, V lost 1 base, and 2 bases had no gene match. Germline loops: CDR1 NNHNN, CDR2 SYGAGS (reference sequence). CDR3: CASGDRRGHNSPLYF. CDR3 DNA (partial): TGTGCCAGCGGTGATCGCAGGGGGCATAATTCGCCC.

This clone was recorded a few times. Each gene name is a mouse one. Read sequence stops 4 residues before the CDR3 end, and the germline J gene provides the missing end. The chain recombines TRBV1 with TRBJ1-2; no definite D call. The CDR3 spans 14 residues. The V and J ends lost 1 base and 0 bases respectively, with 6 bases between them. Germline V gene data show CDR1 as NSQYPW and CDR2 as LRSPGD (reference sequence). The covered CDR3 bases are TGCACCTGCAGTGCAGCCAGGTCAAACTCC. Translated: CTCSAARSNS. The whole CDR3 is CTCSAARSNSDYTF.

This clone was counted between two and nine times. Gene names follow the mouse nomenclature. The read halts 4 residues ahead of the CDR3 end, with the missing end drawn from the germline J gene. The gene calls are TRBV5 and TRBJ2-4; 9 nucleotides line up with TRBD2. The CDR3 extends over 16 amino acids. Per germline, CDR1 LGHNA and CDR2 YNLKQL (reference sequence). V dropped 4 bases and J dropped 0; count of bases not matched to a gene: 5. The CDR3 spells CASSPTTGGSQNTLYF. The DNA read from the CDR3 is TGTGCCAGCAGCCCCACGACTGGGGGTAGTCAAAAC.

About this clone: Gene labels here are mouse ones. The read ends 4 residues shy of where the CDR3 ends; the end is completed using the germline J gene. The sample has other DNA sequences that encode this CDR3 too. V and J are TRBV19 and TRBJ2-3, with a possible D match to TRBD2 (5 bases). Per germline, CDR1 FNHDT and CDR2 SITEND (reference sequence). The V gene lost 0 bases and the J gene lost 0 bases, with 8 bases spanning the gap. The CDR3 is 15 residues long. The CDR3 is CASSIGWTSAETLYF. The sequenced CDR3 bases are TGTGCCAGCAGTATAGGCTGGACTAGTGCAGAA. The full variable domain, its missing parts supplied by reference TRBV19 and TRBJ2-3, is GGIITQTPKFLIGQEGQKLTLKCQQNFNHDTMYWYRQDSGKGLRLIYYSITENDLQKGDLSEGYDASREKKSSFSLTVTSAQKNEMAVFLCASSIGWTSAETLYFGSGTRLTVL.

Remarks on this clone: Mouse germline and gene names are used. The read is 4 residues too short to cover the CDR3 end, so that end is filled in from the germline J gene. The chain links TRBV17 to TRBJ2-3; maybe TRBD2 (6 bases). Trimming took off 5 bases at V and 3 bases at J, with 6 bases between the two ends. This CDR3 is built from 12 residues. Germline CDR1 and CDR2: MNHDT and YYDKIL. This CDR3 is CASSGGAETLYF. The CDR3 DNA, read in part, is TGTGCTAGCAGTGGGGGGGCAGAA.

This clone was counted ten times or more. Mouse names are used for the genes. Read data end 4 residues before the CDR3 end; the end is taken from the germline J gene. The chain employs TRBV19 and TRBJ2-2; possibly TRBD1 for D (6 bases). The CDR3 sequence is 14 residues long. V lost 3 bases and J 3 bases, leaving 9 bases between the germline ends. CDR1 FNHDT and CDR2 SITEND come from the germline V gene (reference sequence). This chain's CDR3 is CASSTDRYTGQLYF. CDR3 bases read: TGTGCCAGCAGTACCGACAGGTACACCGGG.

Notes on this clone: The genes are named according to mouse. The read gets to within 4 residues of the CDR3 end, and the germline J gene fills in the rest. This chain connects TRBV19 to TRBJ2-3; 9 bases are a match to TRBD2. V dropped 5 bases and J dropped 2; count of bases not matched to a gene: 3. The length of the CDR3 is 14 residues. The germline V gene has CDR1 FNHDT and CDR2 SITEND (reference sequence). CDR3 amino acids: CASRDWGIAETLYF. The covered CDR3 bases are TGTGCCAGCAGAGACTGGGGGATTGCAGAA.

This clone has a handful of counts. This sequence may be a read error, since a much larger clone differs from it by one base. Genes and germline are mouse. The read is 4 residues too short to cover the CDR3 end, so that end is filled in from the germline J gene. The sample carries other DNA sequences with the same CDR3. The chain links TRBV13-1 to TRBJ1-1, with D perhaps TRBD1 (5 bases). From germline, CDR1 is NSHNY and CDR2 SYGAGN. CDR3 size: 13 residues. Trimming cost V 3 bases and J 0 bases, with 6 bases left between them. CDR3 amino acids: CASSAGQNTEVFF. CDR3 DNA, as far as it was read: TGTGCCAGCAGTGCGGGACAGAACACA.

As for this clone: Gene names are mouse gene names. The sequenced fragment ends 4 residues before the CDR3 boundary, so the rest is inferred from the germline J gene. This chain connects TRBV13-1 to TRBJ2-2; 10 bases align to TRBD2. Germline CDR1 reads NSHNY; CDR2 reads SYGAGN. The CDR3 extends over 15 amino acids. J lost 2 bases, V lost 5 bases, and 3 bases had no gene match. The CDR3 here is CASRTGLGNTGQLYF. Partial CDR3 DNA: TGTGCCAGCAGAACGGGACTGGGGAACACCGGG.